The present TCR beta chain was sequenced within a study of OX40 agonist ivuxolimab in advanced cancers. Germline V lookup: CDR1 MGHRA, CDR2 YSYEKL. The CDR3 is 15 amino acids. V lost 4 bases and J lost 1, with 11 bases in between. Libraries were prepared by immunoSEQ multiplex PCR; TCRdb keeps only in-frame clonotypes and omits some of them. Seen here are some 66,000 clones, around four fifths observed once, and the top ten hold over 2%. The receptor's source is an adult with an advanced solid tumor such as melanoma, head and neck, liver or kidney cancer. This sample comprised CD4+ or CD8+ T cells sorted from blood, obtained in a trial of the OX40 agonist ivuxolimab. V and J are TRBV4-1 and TRBJ2-4; tentatively, D is TRBD1 (5 bases). CDR3 bases: TGCGCCAGCAGCCCCCAGACAGACGCCAAAAACATTCAGTACTTC. It is translated as CASSPQTDAKNIQYF.